These T cell receptor beta chains were read from a single sample in a study of vaccination and CD4 T cells after COVID-19. Their recognized antigens are unknown. TCRdb fed the PCR reads into MiXCR, producing one record per CDR3 protein. The sample yields about 8,800 distinct CDR3 sequences, under 65% seen once. The sequenced sample was cultured CD4+ T cells from blood, obtained after SARS-CoV-2 vaccination. These receptors all stem from a human donor with COVID-19. CDR3s include the opening cysteine and the closing phenylalanine or tryptophan. A D gene is named only where the DNA matches it firmly. Clone size is given for some rows only: seen once, a few or many times, or a class if the clone is expanded.

j_gene | abundance | d_gene | v_gene | CDR3aa | CDR3nt
TRBJ1-1 | NA | NA | TRBV11-3 | CASSLNLAGAFF | TGTGCCAGCAGCTTAAACCTCGCGGGAGCTTTCTTT
TRBJ2-7 | NA | TRBD2 | TRBV6-5 | CASSYSTRLAGLEQYF | TGTGCCAGCAGTTACTCCACGAGACTAGCGGGGTTGGAGCAGTACTTC
TRBJ1-2 | few | TRBD1 | TRBV4-3 | CASSPQTGGGYGYTF | TGCGCCAGCAGCCCGCAGACAGGGGGAGGCTATGGCTACACCTTC
TRBJ1-6 | NA | NA | TRBV6-1 | CASHTTGNSPLHF | TGTGCCAGCCATACCACAGGGAATTCACCCCTCCACTTT
TRBJ2-2 | NA | NA | TRBV7-3 | CASSGANTGELFF | TGTGCCAGCAGCGGAGCGAACACCGGGGAGCTGTTTTTT
TRBJ2-7 | NA | NA | TRBV20-1 | CSARDPAGIYEQYF | TGCAGTGCTAGAGATCCGGCGGGGATATACGAGCAGTACTTC
TRBJ1-2 | few | TRBD1 | TRBV20-1 | CSGTGSGYGYTF | TGCAGTGGGACAGGGTCGGGCTATGGCTACACCTTC
TRBJ1-2 | NA | TRBD1 | TRBV6-1 | CASTTVGGNGYTF | TGTGCCAGCACCACGGTAGGGGGCAATGGCTACACCTTC
TRBJ1-2 | NA | NA | TRBV6-5 | CASSYSDTPNYGYTF | TGTGCCAGCAGTTACTCGGACACGCCTAACTATGGCTACACCTTC
TRBJ2-7 | NA | NA | TRBV6-2/TRBV6-3 | CASSNPLSLQYF | TGTGCCAGCAGTAACCCACTTTCCCTGCAGTACTTC
TRBJ2-2 | few | TRBD2 | TRBV24-1 | CATSAGGGATGELFF | TGTGCCACCAGTGCCGGCGGGGGGGCCACCGGGGAGCTGTTTTTT
TRBJ1-6 | NA | NA | TRBV24-1 | CATSVQAPSYNSPLHF | TGTGCCACCAGTGTTCAGGCGCCGTCCTATAATTCACCCCTCCACTTT
TRBJ1-2 | NA | TRBD1 | TRBV2 | CASSDRGRNYGYTF | TGTGCCAGCTCAGACAGGGGGCGGAACTATGGCTACACCTTC
TRBJ2-2 | NA | NA | TRBV20-1 | CSAAGGTGELFF | TGCAGTGCCGCCGGAGGGACCGGGGAGCTGTTTTTT
TRBJ1-1 | NA | TRBD1 | TRBV19 | CASSKGQGNTEAFF | TGTGCCAGTAGTAAGGGACAGGGGAACACTGAAGCTTTCTTT
TRBJ2-2 | few | TRBD1 | TRBV20-1 | CSAPQGAYAGELFF | TGCAGTGCACCACAGGGGGCTTATGCCGGGGAGCTGTTTTTT
TRBJ2-5 | few | TRBD2 | TRBV7-2 | CASSLAGRGGMQETQYF | TGTGCCAGCAGCTTAGCTGGCCGCGGGGGGATGCAAGAGACCCAGTACTTC